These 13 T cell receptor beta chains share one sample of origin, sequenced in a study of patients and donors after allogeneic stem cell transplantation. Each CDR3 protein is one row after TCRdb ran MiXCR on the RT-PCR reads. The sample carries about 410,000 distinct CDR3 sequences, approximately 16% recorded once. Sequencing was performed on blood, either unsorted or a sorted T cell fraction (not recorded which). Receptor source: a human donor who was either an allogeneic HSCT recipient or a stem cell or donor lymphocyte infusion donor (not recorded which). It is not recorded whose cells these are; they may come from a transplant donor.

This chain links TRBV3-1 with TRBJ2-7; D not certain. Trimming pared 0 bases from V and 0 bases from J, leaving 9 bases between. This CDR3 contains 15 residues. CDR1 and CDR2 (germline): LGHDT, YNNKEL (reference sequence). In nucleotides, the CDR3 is TGTGCCAGCAGCCAAGATTTAGGGAACTCCTACGAGCAGTACTTC. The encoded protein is CASSQDLGNSYEQYF.

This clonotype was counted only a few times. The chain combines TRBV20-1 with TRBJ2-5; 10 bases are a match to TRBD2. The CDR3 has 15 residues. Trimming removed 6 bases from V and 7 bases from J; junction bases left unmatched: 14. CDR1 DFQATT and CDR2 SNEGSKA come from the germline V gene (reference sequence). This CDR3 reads CSALSTSGADGTQYF. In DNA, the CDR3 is TGCAGTGCCCTGAGCACTAGCGGGGCTGACGGGACCCAGTACTTC.

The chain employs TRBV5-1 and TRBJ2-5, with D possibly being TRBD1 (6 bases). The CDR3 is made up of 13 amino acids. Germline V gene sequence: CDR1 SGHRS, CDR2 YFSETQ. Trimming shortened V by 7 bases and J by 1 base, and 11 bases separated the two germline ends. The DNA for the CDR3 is TGCGCCAGCTTCCGGACAGCCCAAGAGACCCAGTACTTC. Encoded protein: CASFRTAQETQYF.

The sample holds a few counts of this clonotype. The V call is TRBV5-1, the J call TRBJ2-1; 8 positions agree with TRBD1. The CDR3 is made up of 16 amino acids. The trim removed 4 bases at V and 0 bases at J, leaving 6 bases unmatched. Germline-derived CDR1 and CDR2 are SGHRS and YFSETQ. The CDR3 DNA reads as TGCGCCAGCAGCACCATGACAGGGGCCTCCTACAATGAGCAGTTCTTC. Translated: CASSTMTGASYNEQFF.

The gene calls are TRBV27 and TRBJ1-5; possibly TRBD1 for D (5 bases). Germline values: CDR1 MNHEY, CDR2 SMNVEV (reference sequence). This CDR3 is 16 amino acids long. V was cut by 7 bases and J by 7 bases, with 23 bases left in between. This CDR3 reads CASTSTSGFSGQPQHF. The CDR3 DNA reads TGTGCCAGCACCTCTACCTCAGGGTTTTCTGGCCAGCCCCAGCATTTT.

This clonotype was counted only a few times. CDR3 in amino acids: CASSLRDRGPNTQYF. Written as DNA, the CDR3 is TGTGCCAGCAGTTTGAGGGACAGGGGACCGAATACGCAGTATTTT. This chain uses TRBV12-3 or TRBV12-4 with TRBJ2-3, with 10 positions matching TRBD1. CDR3 length: 15 amino acids. J was trimmed by 7 bases and V by 3 bases; bases with no gene match: 7.

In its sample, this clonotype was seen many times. The CDR3 DNA reads as TGCAGTGCTCCTAACGGGGCAGATACGCAGTATTTT. It translates to CSAPNGADTQYF. The chain combines TRBV20-1 with TRBJ2-3; a weak D match, TRBD2 (5 bases). The germline V and J ends were trimmed by 5 bases and 4 bases, with 10 bases remaining between them. Germline loops: CDR1 DFQATT, CDR2 SNEGSKA (reference sequence). This CDR3 contains 12 residues.

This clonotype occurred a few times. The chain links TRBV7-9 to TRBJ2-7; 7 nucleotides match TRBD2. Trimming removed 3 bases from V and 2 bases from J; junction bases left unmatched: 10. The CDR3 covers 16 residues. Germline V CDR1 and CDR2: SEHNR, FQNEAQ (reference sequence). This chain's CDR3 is CASSFGGTITPYEQYF. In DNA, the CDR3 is TGTGCCAGCAGCTTCGGGGGGACCATCACCCCCTACGAGCAGTACTTC.

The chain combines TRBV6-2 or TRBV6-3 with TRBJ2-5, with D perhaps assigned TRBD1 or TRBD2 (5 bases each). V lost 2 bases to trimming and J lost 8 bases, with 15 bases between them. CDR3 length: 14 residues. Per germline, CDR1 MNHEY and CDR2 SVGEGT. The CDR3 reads CASSYRDVLGTQYF. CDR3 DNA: TGTGCCAGCAGTTACCGGGACGTACTAGGAACCCAGTACTTC.

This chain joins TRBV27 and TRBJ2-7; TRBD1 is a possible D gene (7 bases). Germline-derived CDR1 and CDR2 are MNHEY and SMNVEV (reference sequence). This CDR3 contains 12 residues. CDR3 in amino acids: CANRGGVGEQYF. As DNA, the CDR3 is TGTGCAAACAGGGGAGGAGTTGGCGAGCAGTACTTC.

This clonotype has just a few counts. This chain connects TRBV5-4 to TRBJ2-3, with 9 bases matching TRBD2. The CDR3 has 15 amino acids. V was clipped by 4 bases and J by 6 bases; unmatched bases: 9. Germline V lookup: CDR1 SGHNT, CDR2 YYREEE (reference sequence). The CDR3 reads CASSNLAGAADTQYF. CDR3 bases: TGTGCCAGCAGCAACTTAGCGGGAGCGGCGGATACGCAGTATTTT.

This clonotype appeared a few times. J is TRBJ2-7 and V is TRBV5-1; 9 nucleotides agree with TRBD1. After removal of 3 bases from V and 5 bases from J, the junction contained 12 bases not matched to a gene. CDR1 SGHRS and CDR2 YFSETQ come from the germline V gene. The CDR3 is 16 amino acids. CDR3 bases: TGCGCCAGCAGCTCAATCGCCCCGGGACAGGGAAACGAGCAGTACTTC. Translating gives CASSSIAPGQGNEQYF.

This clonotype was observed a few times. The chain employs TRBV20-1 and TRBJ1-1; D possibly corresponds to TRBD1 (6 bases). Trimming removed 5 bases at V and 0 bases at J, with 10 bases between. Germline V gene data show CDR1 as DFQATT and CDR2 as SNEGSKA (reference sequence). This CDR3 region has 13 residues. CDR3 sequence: CSAGDTMNTEAFF. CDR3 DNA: TGCAGTGCTGGGGACACGATGAACACTGAAGCTTTCTTT.